Each of the 18 T cell receptor beta chains below was sequenced from the same sample in a study of Ad26.COV2.S vaccination and SARS-CoV-2 variants. Treatment denoted: around 19 received Ad26.COV2.S at low or high dose, single or two shots; about 5 received placebo; per-sample allocation not given. After the first vaccine or placebo injection, samples were drawn on day 63. Produced via immunoSEQ multiplex PCR; TCRdb's table is partial and in-frame only. Here the sample spans fewer than 600,000 clones, 80% to 90% being singletons. The material sequenced was peripheral blood, taken in a trial of Ad26.COV2.S vaccine versus placebo. The receptors derive from a person between 18 and 65 years old who received the Ad26.COV2.S COVID-19 vaccine or a placebo.

This clone was observed a single time. This chain connects TRBV5-4 to TRBJ2-1; D is unclear. V was cut by 2 bases and J by 2 bases, with 2 bases left in between. Germline CDR1 reads SGHNT; CDR2 reads YYREEE (reference sequence). The CDR3 is 12 residues long. CDR3 sequence (DNA): TGTGCCAGCAGCTTTGCCTACAATGAGCAGTTCTTC. Its protein is CASSFAYNEQFF.

The CDR3 nucleotides are TGTGCCAGCAGTTACTCGATTGTTGGGTACAGGGCGTGGTACTTC. Its translation is CASSYSIVGYRAWYF. This chain uses TRBV6-5 with TRBJ2-7; possibly TRBD1 for D (6 bases). The germline V and J ends were trimmed by 0 bases and 12 bases, with 21 bases remaining between them. This CDR3 comprises 15 residues. The germline V gene encodes CDR1 MNHEY and CDR2 SVGAGI.

This clone has more than one count but fewer than ten. V is TRBV28 and J is TRBJ1-1; D is unresolved. This CDR3 comprises 13 residues. Looked up from germline, CDR1 is MDHEN and CDR2 is SYDVKM. V gave up 3 bases and J gave up 0 bases, with 5 bases separating them. DNA for the CDR3: TGTGCCAGCAGTTTTACGGTGAACACTGAAGCTTTCTTT. Residues: CASSFTVNTEAFF.

This clone was detected only a few times. The V call is TRBV6-5, the J call TRBJ1-4; D perhaps matches TRBD1 (5 bases). CDR3 size: 15 residues. V was pared by 5 bases and J by 0 bases, with 10 bases between. The germline gives CDR1 MNHEY, CDR2 SVGAGI. The CDR3 sequence: CASSPGQATNEKLFF. DNA for the CDR3: TGTGCCAGCAGTCCAGGACAAGCAACTAATGAAAAACTGTTTTTT.

J is TRBJ1-6 and V is TRBV4-3, with D perhaps matching TRBD1 (6 bases). The CDR3 is made up of 17 amino acids. V lost 2 bases to trimming and J lost 4 bases, with 15 bases between them. CDR1 and CDR2 (germline): LGHNA, YSLEER. The CDR3: CASSQLLEQGYNSPLHF. As DNA, the CDR3 is TGCGCCAGCAGCCAACTATTGGAACAGGGTTATAATTCACCCCTCCACTTT.

This chain links TRBV19 with TRBJ2-1; 7 bases are a match to TRBD2. The CDR3 covers 19 residues. Germline CDR1 and CDR2: LNHDA and SQIVND (reference sequence). The V and J ends lost 3 bases and 0 bases, in that order; junction bases with no gene match: 14. CDR3 amino acids: CASSMPQTSLQSSYNEQFF. CDR3 coding DNA: TGTGCCAGTAGTATGCCTCAGACTAGCCTCCAAAGCTCCTACAATGAGCAGTTCTTC.

V and J are TRBV30 and TRBJ1-6, with a tentative D call TRBD1 (6 bases). The V gene lost 3 bases and the J gene lost 3 bases, with 9 bases spanning the gap. Germline V gives CDR1 GTSNPN, CDR2 SVGIG (reference sequence). The CDR3 runs to 14 residues. The CDR3 DNA follows: TGTGCCTGGAGCGGACAGAGCTATAATTCACCCCTCCACTTT. It encodes CAWSGQSYNSPLHF.

The chain employs TRBV7-3 and TRBJ2-2; 8 bases are shared with TRBD2. Trimming removed 2 bases from V and 2 bases from J; junction bases left unmatched: 4. The CDR3 runs to 16 residues. The germline gives CDR1 SGHTA, CDR2 FQGTGA. The CDR3 sequence is CASSLFSGANTGELFF. CDR3 DNA sequence: TGTGCCAGCAGCTTATTTAGCGGGGCCAACACCGGGGAGCTGTTTTTT.

The chain recombines TRBV11-3 with TRBJ2-5, with 10 bases matching TRBD1. V shed 1 base, J shed 5 bases, and the junction held 4 bases outside the gene matches. CDR3 length equals 15 residues. The V gene's germline CDR1 is SGHNT and CDR2 YENEEA. As DNA, the CDR3 is TGTGCCAGCAGCTTAGGCGGGACAGGGGAGGAGACCCAGTACTTC. Translated, it gives CASSLGGTGEETQYF. The full variable domain, its missing parts supplied by reference TRBV11-3 and TRBJ2-5, is EAGVVQSPRYKIIEKKQPVAFWCNPISGHNTLYWYLQNLGQGPELLIRYENEEAVDDSQLPKDRFSAERLKGVDSTLKIQPAELGDSAVYLCASSLGGTGEETQYFGPGTRLLVL.

The genes are TRBV5-6 and TRBJ1-2, with a possible D match to TRBD1 (5 bases). CDR1 is SGHDT and CDR2 is YYEEEE in the germline V gene. The V and J ends lost 4 bases and 6 bases respectively, with 10 bases between them. The CDR3 has 12 amino acids. The CDR3 DNA is TGTGCCAGCAGCACCAGGGCGGATGGCTACACCTTC. It specifies CASSTRADGYTF.

The chain couples TRBV28 to TRBJ1-3; D remains unclear. Germline V CDR1 and CDR2: MDHEN, SYDVKM. Trimming removed 5 bases from V and 4 bases from J, with 12 bases in between. The CDR3 loop spans 14 amino acids. For the CDR3, the DNA is TGTGCCAGCAGTCCACCGGTAGACGGAAACACCATATATTTT. As protein: CASSPPVDGNTIYF.

The CDR3 DNA follows: TGTGCCAGCAGCCCGGGACGGCCGGAGGAGACCCAGTACTTC. Protein product: CASSPGRPEETQYF. This chain connects TRBV4-2 to TRBJ2-5; either TRBD1 or TRBD2 may supply D (5 bases each). CDR1 LGHNA and CDR2 YNFKEQ come from the germline V gene. The ends were cut back, 4 bases at V and 5 bases at J, with 14 bases in the middle. This CDR3 is 14 amino acids long.

The chain carries TRBV7-9 and TRBJ2-7, with D unresolved. Per the germline V gene, CDR1 is SEHNR and CDR2 is FQNEAQ (reference sequence). The CDR3 extends over 11 amino acids. V was pared by 4 bases and J by 7 bases, with 8 bases between. CDR3 amino acids: CASSSTGEQYF. The CDR3 region has the DNA TGTGCCAGCAGCTCGACTGGAGAGCAGTACTTC.

The J gene is TRBJ2-5, the V gene TRBV19, with TRBD1 identical over 10 bases. This CDR3 has 13 residues. CDR1 is LNHDA, CDR2 SQIVND, per germline (reference sequence). J gave up 2 bases and V 11 bases, and 5 bases lay outside the gene matches. The CDR3 DNA is TGTGCCGTGGGGACAGGGGATCAAGAGACCCAGTACTTC. Translation gives CAVGTGDQETQYF.

The V call is TRBV7-6, the J call TRBJ1-6, with TRBD1 matching 7 bases. Germline V lookup: CDR1 SGHVS, CDR2 FNYEAQ. The CDR3 runs to 17 residues. V lost 0 bases and J lost 7; bases outside the gene matches: 9. The CDR3 region has the DNA TGTGCCAGCAGCTTAGCCCAGGGGGGTTTCGGGAATTCACCCCTCCACTTT. The encoded protein is CASSLAQGGFGNSPLHF.

The chain joins TRBV29-1 to TRBJ2-3; no clear D. With 6 bases removed from V and 8 bases from J, the gap between germline ends came to 12 bases. The CDR3 has 11 amino acids. Germline V gene sequence: CDR1 SQVTM, CDR2 ANQGSEA. CDR3 amino acids: CSVTVPGTQYF. Written as DNA, the CDR3 is TGCAGCGTCACAGTGCCAGGTACGCAGTATTTT.

This rearrangement joins TRBV4-3 to TRBJ2-2; TRBD2 matches 11 bases. The CDR3 is 17 residues long. V gave up 3 bases and J gave up 5 bases; unmatched junction bases: 8. Per germline, CDR1 LGHNA and CDR2 YSLEER. CDR3 nucleotides: TGCGCCAGCAGCCAGGAACAACTAGCGGGGGTTACCGGGGAGCTGTTTTTT. Its translation: CASSQEQLAGVTGELFF.

The V and J genes are TRBV5-6 and TRBJ1-2; possibly TRBD1 for D (5 bases). Germline CDR1 and CDR2: SGHDT and YYEEEE. The germline V and J ends were trimmed by 5 bases and 6 bases, with 20 bases remaining between them. This CDR3 comprises 15 residues. The CDR3 region is CASRPLTQESHGYTF. DNA for the CDR3: TGTGCCAGCAGGCCCCTAACACAGGAGAGCCATGGCTACACCTTC.